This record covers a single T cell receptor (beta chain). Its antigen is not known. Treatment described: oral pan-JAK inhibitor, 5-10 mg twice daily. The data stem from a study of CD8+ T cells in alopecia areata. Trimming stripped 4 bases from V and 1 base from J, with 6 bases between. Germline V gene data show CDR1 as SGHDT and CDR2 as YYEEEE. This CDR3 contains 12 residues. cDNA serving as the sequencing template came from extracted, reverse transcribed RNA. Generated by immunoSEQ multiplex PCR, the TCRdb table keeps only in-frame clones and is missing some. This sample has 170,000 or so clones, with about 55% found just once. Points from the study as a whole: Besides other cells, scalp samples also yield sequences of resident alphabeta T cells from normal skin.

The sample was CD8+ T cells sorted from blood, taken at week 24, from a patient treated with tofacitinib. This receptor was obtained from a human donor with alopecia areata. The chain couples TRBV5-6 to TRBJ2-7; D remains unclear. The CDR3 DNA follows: TGTGCCAGCAGCATGACATCCTACGAGCAGTACTTC. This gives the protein CASSMTSYEQYF.